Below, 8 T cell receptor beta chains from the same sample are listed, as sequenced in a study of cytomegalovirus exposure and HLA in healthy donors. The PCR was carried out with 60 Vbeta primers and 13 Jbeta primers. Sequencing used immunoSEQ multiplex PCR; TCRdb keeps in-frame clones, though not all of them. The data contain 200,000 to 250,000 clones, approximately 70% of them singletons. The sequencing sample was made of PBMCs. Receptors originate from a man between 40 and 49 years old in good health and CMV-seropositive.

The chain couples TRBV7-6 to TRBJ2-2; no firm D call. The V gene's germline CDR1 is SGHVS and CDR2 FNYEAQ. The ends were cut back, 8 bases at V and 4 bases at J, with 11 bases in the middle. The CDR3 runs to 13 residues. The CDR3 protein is CASLPGSTGELFF. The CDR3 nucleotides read TGTGCCAGCCTTCCTGGTAGCACCGGGGAGCTGTTTTTT.

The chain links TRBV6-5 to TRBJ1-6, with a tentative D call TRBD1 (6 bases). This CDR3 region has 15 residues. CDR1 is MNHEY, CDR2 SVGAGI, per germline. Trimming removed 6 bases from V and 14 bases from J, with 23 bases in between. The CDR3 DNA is TGTGCCAGCAGCCCCGGGACACGGAGAAACCTGGCCCTCCACTTT. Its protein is CASSPGTRRNLALHF.

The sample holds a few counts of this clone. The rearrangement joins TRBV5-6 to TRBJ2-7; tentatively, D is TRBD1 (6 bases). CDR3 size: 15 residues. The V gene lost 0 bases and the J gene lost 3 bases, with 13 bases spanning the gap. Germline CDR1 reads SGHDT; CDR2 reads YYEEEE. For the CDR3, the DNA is TGTGCCAGCAGCTTGGGAGACAGGCGATACTACGAGCAGTACTTC. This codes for CASSLGDRRYYEQYF.

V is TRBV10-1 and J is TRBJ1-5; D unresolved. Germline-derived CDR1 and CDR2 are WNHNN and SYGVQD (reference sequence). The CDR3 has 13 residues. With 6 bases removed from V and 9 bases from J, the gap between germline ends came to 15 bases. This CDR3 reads CASRSRDSAPQHF. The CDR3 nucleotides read TGCGCCAGCAGGTCGCGCGACTCGGCGCCCCAGCATTTT.

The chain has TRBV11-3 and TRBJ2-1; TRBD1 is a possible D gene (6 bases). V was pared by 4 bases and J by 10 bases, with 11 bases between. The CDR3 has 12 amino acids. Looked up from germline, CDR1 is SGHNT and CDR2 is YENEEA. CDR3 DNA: TGTGCCAGCAGCTCAACAGGGTACGAGCAGTTCTTC. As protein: CASSSTGYEQFF.

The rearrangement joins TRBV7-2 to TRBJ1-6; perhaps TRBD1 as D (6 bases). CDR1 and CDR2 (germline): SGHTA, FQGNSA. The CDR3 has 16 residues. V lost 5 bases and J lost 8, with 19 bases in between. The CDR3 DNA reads TGTGCCAGCAGCCAGGGGAGGGGACCCCGGGATTCACCCCTCCACTTT. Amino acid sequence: CASSQGRGPRDSPLHF.

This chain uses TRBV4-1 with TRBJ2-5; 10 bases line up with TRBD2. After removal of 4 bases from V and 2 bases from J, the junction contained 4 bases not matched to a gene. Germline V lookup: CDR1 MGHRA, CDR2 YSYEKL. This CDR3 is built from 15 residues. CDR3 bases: TGCGCCAGCAGCCTGAGCGGGGGGGAGCAAGAGACCCAGTACTTC. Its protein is CASSLSGGEQETQYF.

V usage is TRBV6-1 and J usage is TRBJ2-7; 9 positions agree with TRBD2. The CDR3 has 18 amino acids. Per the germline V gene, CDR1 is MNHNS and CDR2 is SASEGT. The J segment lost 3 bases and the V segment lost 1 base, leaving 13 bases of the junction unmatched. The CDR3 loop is CASSEEGRGGSGGYEQYF. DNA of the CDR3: TGTGCCAGCAGTGAAGAGGGTCGGGGCGGTAGCGGGGGCTACGAGCAGTACTTC.